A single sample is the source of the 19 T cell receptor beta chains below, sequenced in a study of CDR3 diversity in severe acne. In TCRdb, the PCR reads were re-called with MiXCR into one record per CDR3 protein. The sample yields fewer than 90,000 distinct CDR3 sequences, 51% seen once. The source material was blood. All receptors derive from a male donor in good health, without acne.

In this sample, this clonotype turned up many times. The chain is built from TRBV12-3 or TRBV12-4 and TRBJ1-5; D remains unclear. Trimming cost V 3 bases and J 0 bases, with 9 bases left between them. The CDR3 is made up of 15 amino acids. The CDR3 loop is CASSLIGVSNQPQHF. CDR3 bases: TGTGCCAGCAGTTTGATCGGGGTTAGCAATCAGCCCCAGCATTTT.

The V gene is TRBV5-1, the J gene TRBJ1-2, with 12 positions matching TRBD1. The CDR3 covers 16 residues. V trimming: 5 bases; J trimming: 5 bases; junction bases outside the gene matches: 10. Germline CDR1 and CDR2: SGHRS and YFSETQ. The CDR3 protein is CASSRTGTGGSYGYTF. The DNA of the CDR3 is TGCGCCAGCAGTAGGACCGGGACAGGGGGCTCGTATGGCTACACCTTC.

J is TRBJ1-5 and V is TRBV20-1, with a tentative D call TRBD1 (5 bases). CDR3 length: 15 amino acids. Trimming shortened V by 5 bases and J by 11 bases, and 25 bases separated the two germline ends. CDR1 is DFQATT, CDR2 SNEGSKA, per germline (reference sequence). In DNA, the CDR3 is TGCAGTGCTCTTGTAGCGGGGGGGGACCAAGAGACCCAGCATTTT. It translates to CSALVAGGDQETQHF.

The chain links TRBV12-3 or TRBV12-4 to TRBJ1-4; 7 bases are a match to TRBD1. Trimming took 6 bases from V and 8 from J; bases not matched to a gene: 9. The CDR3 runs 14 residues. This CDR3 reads CASSRDSEGEKLFF. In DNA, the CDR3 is TGTGCCAGCAGCCGGGACAGCGAGGGAGAAAAACTGTTTTTT.

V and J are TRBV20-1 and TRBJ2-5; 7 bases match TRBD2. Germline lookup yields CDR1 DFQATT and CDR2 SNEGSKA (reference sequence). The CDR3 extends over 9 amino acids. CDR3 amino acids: CSPGGTQYF. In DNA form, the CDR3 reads TGCAGCCCGGGGGGGACCCAGTACTTC.

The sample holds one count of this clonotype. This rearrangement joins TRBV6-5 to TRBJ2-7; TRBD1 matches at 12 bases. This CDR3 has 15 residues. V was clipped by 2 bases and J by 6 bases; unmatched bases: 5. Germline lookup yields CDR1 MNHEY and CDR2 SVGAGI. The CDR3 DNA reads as TGTGCCAGCAGTTACCCGGGACAGGGGGCGCTCGAGCAGTACTTC. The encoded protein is CASSYPGQGALEQYF.

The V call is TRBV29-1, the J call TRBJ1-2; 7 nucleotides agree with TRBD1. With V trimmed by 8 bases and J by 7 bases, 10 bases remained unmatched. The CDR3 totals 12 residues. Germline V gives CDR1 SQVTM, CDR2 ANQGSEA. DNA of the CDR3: TGCAGCAGTTTAAGGGGGCGTAGTGGCTACACCTTC. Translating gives CSSLRGRSGYTF.

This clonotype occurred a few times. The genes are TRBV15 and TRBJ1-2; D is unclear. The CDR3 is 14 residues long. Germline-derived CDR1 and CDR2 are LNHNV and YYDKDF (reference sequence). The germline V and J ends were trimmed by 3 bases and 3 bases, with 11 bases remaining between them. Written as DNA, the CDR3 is TGTGCCACCAGCAGGTTGGCTGGCGACTATGGCTACACCTTC. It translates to CATSRLAGDYGYTF. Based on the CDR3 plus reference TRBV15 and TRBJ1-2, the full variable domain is DAMVIQNPRYQVTQFGKPVTLSCSQTLNHNVMYWYQQKSSQAPKLLFHYYDKDFNNEADTPDNFQSRRPNTSFCFLDIRSPGLGDTAMYLCATSRLAGDYGYTFGSGTRLTVV.

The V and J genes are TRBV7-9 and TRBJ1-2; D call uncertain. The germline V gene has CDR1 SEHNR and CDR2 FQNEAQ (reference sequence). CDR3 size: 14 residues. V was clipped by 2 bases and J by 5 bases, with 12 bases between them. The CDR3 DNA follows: TGTGCCAGCAGCTTATCGACGACGACTTATGGCTACACCTTC. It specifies CASSLSTTTYGYTF.

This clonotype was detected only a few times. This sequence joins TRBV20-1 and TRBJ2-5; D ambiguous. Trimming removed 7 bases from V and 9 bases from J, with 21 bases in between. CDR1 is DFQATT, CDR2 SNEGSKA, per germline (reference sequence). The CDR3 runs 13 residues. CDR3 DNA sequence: TGCAGTGTGAAGGAGAATAGCAATCAGCCCCAGTACTTC. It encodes CSVKENSNQPQYF.

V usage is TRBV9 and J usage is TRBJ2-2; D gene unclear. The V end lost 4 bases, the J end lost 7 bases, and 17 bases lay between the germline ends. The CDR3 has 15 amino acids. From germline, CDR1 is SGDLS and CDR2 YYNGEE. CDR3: CASSHDQPGSGELFF. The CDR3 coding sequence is TGTGCCAGCAGCCACGACCAGCCGGGTAGCGGGGAGCTGTTTTTT.

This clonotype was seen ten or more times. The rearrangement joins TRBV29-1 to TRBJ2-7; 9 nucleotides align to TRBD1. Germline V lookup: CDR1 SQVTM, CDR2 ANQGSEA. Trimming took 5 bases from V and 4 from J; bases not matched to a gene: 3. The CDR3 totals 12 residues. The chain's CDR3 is CSVQDRGYEQYF. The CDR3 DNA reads TGCAGCGTTCAGGACAGGGGTTACGAGCAGTACTTC.

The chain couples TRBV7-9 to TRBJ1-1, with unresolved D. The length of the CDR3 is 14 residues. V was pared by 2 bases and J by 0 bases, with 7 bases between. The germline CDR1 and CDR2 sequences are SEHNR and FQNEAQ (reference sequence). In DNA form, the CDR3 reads TGTGCCAGCAGCTTACGAGGGTTGAACACTGAAGCTTTCTTT. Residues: CASSLRGLNTEAFF.

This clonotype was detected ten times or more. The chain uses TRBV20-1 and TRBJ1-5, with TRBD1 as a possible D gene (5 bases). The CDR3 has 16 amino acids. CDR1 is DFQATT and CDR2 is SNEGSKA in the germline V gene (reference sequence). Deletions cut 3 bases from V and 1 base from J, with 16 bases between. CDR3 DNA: TGCAGTGCTAGCGGTTCCAGGGCATGGAGCAATCAGCCCCAGCATTTT. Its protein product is CSASGSRAWSNQPQHF.

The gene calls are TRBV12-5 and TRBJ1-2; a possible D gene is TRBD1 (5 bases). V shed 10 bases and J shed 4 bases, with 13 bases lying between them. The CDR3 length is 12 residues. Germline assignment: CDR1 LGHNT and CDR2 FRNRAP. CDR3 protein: CAKEGGAYGYTF. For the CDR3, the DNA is TGTGCTAAGGAGGGAGGGGCCTATGGCTACACCTTC.

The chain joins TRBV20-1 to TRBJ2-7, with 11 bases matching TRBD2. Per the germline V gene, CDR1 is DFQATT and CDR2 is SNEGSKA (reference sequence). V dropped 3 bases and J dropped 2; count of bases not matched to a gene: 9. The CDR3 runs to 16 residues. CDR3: CSARDLSSGGAYEQYF. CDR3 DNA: TGCAGTGCTAGGGACCTAAGTAGCGGGGGGGCCTACGAGCAGTACTTC.

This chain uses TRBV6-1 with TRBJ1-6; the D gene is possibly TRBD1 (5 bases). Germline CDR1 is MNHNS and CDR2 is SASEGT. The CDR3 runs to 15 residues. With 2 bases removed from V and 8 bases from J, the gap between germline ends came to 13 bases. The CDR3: CASSELAGGDSPLHF. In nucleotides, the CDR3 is TGTGCCAGCAGTGAACTAGCGGGGGGAGATTCACCCCTCCACTTT.

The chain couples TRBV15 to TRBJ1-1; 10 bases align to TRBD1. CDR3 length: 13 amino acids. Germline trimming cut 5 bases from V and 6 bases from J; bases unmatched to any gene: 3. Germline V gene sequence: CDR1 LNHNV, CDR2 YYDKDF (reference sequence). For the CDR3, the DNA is TGTGCCACCAGCTCAGGGACAGGGGCTGAAGCTTTCTTT. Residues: CATSSGTGAEAFF.

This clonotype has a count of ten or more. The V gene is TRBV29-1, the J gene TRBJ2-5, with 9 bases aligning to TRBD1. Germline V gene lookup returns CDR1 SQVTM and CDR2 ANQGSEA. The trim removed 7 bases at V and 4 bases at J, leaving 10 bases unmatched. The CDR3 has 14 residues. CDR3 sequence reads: CSGRSTGGSETQYF. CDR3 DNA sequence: TGCAGCGGGAGGTCGACAGGGGGTTCAGAGACCCAGTACTTC. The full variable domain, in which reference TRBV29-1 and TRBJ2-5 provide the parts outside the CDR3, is SAVISQKPSRDICQRGTSLTIQCQVDSQVTMMFWYRQQPGQSLTLIATANQGSEATYESGFVIDKFPISRPNLTFSTLTVSNMSPEDSSIYLCSGRSTGGSETQYFGPGTRLLVL.